The clone carrying this T cell receptor beta chain was seen more than once but under ten times. Every bit of the isolated RNA underwent reverse transcription, so sequencing read expressed TCRB transcripts. Clones were read by immunoSEQ multiplex PCR, and TCRdb kept only the in-frame ones, dropping some. This table holds nearly 250,000 clones, roughly 13% found once. The authors took one heparinised blood draw, averaging roughly 100 mL, from each donor. Germline lookup yields CDR1 SEHNR and CDR2 FQNEAQ (reference sequence). CDR3 size: 14 residues. Trimming removed 7 bases from V and 3 bases from J, with 13 bases in between. This sample stems from a study of beta chain features in type 1 diabetes. Study at large: All samples yielded around 98 million examined sorted cells.

The sample consisted of naive CD4+ T cells from blood. V gene TRBV7-9 combines with J gene TRBJ1-3, with D possibly matching TRBD1 (5 bases). The sequence came from a woman between 40 and 55 years old in good health. The CDR3 sequence is CASTPLGVGNTIYF. CDR3 nucleotides: TGTGCCAGCACGCCCTTAGGGGTTGGAAACACCATATATTTT.